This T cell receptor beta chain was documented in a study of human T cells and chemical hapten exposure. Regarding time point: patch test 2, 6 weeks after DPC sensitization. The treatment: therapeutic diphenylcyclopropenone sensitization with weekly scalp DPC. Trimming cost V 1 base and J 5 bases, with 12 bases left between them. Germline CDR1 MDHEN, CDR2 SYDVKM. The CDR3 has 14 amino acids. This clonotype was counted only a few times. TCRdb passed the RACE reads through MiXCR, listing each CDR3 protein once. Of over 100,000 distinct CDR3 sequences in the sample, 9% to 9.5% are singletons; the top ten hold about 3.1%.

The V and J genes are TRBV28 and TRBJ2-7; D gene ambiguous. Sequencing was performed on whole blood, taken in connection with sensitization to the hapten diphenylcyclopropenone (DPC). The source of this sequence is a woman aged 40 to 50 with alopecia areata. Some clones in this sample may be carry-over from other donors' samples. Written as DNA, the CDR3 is TGTGCCAGCAGTTTATCTGGGCAGTATAACGAGCAGTACTTC. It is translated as CASSLSGQYNEQYF. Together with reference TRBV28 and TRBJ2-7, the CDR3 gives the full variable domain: DVKVTQSSRYLVKRTGEKVFLECVQDMDHENMFWYRQDPGLGLRLIYFSYDVKMKEKGDIPEGYSVSREKKERFSLILESASTNQTSMYLCASSLSGQYNEQYFGPGTRLTVT.